This record looks at one TCR beta chain sequence and its context. Its antigen remains unidentified. A read error may produce the germline difference seen at one junction end. The source of the sample is a study of tumor and adjacent non-tumor tissue in lung cancer. The library came from three nested PCR rounds adapted from ARM-PCR protocols. TCRdb reprocessed the multiplex PCR reads via MiXCR and lists one record per CDR3 protein. The sample holds some 100,000 distinct CDR3 sequences, 55% to 65% seen once. The CDR3 extends over 14 amino acids. Germline CDR1 is MNHEY and CDR2 is SVGEGT. No cell sorting was done before RNA was extracted from the tissue. This non-tumor lung sample came from over 3 cm beyond the tumor edge. Study observations and caveats: Significantly higher TCR diversity was found in tumor than normal lung.

The TCR comes from a man aged 30-40 years with non-small cell lung cancer. This chain joins TRBV6-2 or TRBV6-3 and TRBJ2-2; maybe TRBD2 (7 bases). Sequenced input: distant non-tumor lung tissue. CDR3 in DNA: TGTGCCAGCACGTTCATCCGGGGGGCCGGGGAGCTGTATTTT. Encoded protein: CASTFIRGAGELYF.